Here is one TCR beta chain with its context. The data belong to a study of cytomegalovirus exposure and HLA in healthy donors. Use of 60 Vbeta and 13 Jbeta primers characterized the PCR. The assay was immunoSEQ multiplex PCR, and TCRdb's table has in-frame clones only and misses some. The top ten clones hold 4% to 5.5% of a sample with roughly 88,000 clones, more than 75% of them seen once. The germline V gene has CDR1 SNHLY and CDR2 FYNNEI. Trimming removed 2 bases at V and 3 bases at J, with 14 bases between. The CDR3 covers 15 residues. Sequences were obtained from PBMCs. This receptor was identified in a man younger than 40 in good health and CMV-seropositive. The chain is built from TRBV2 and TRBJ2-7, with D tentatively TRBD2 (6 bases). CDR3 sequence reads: CASSEQAGWFYEQYF. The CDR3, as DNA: TGTGCCAGCAGTGAACAGGCGGGGTGGTTCTACGAGCAGTACTTC.